The T cell receptor (beta chain) described here comes from a study of T-cell memory formation after mild COVID-19. Study as a whole: The two donors had largely donor-specific TCR clusters. Study-wide results and limits: Clones which contracted sat mainly in CM and EM if CD4+, and in EMRA if CD8+. Memory cells collected pre-infection included some clones that later responded, suggesting cross-reactive memory joined.

For this clonotype: Its antigen is as yet unknown.

V lost 11 bases and J lost 4, with 11 bases in between. Germline CDR1 reads MNHNY; CDR2 reads SVGAGI (reference sequence). CDR3 length equals 11 residues. From the 5' RACE reads, TCRdb called clonotypes with MiXCR, one entry per CDR3 protein. This repertoire shows fewer than 350,000 distinct CDR3 sequences, 8% to 10% found once; its top ten account for around a fifth. Sequencing input: PBMCs or a T cell subset sorted from them (not recorded which). The source is a man between 18 and 29 years old who had mild COVID-19 (a few samples of this study predate the infection). Cell type and time point are not known. The chain recombines TRBV6-6 with TRBJ1-1; unclear D gene. The CDR3 region has the DNA TGTGCCGGCGGACCGTTCACTGAAGCTTTCTTT. Protein product: CAGGPFTEAFF.